This T cell receptor beta chain originates from a study of T cells after yellow fever vaccination. Study at large: Fractions of limited cellularity were prepared by means of SMART-Seq v4 Ultra Low Input. Regarding the study as a whole: Clones that expanded after primary vaccination mostly reappeared after the booster (nearly 98% CD4, approximately 89% CD8). Peaking on day 5 versus 15, the secondary response was faster but weaker.

A word on this clonotype: Its antigen remains unknown.

5'RACE template switching added a universal primer site and UMIs to TCR cDNA. TCRdb called the 5' RACE reads again in MiXCR, with one record for every CDR3 protein. Here the sample spans 250,000 to 350,000 distinct CDR3 sequences, around 4.5% being singletons. The clonotype comes from a man aged 18 to 30 who received the YFV17D yellow fever vaccine. Material: PBMCs, obtained 15 days after the yellow fever booster vaccination.

The CDR3, as DNA: TGTGCCAGCAGCTCACGGACAGGGTTTTCACCCCTCCACTTT. As protein: CASSSRTGFSPLHF. The chain combines TRBV11-2 with TRBJ1-6, with 8 bases matching TRBD1. Germline loops: CDR1 SGHAT, CDR2 FQNNGV. V was clipped by 4 bases and J by 9 bases; unmatched bases: 5. This CDR3 region has 14 residues. Complete variable domain (other parts from reference TRBV11-2 and TRBJ1-6): EAGVAQSPRYKIIEKRQSVAFWCNPISGHATLYWYQQILGQGPKLLIQFQNNGVVDDSQLPKDRFSAERLKGVDSTLKIQPAKLEDSAVYLCASSSRTGFSPLHFGNGTRLTVT.